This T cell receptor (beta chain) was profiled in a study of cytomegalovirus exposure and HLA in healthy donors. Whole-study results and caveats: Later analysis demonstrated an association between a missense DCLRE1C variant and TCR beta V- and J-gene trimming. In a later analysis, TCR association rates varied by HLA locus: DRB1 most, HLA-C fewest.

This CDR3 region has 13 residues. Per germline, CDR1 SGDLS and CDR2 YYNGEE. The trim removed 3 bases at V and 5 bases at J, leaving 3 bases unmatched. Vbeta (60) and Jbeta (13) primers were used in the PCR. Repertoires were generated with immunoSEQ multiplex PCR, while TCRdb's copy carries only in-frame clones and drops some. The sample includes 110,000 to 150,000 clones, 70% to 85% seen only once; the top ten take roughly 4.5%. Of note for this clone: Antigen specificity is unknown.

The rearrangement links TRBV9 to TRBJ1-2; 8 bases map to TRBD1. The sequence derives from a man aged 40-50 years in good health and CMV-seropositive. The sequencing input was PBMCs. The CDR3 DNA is TGTGCCAGCAGCGAGGGGGACAGGTATGGCTACACCTTC. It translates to CASSEGDRYGYTF. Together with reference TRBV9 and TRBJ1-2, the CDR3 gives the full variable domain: DSGVTQTPKHLITATGQRVTLRCSPRSGDLSVYWYQQSLDQGLQFLIQYYNGEERAKGNILERFSAQQFPDLHSELNLSSLELGDSALYFCASSEGDRYGYTFGSGTRLTVV.